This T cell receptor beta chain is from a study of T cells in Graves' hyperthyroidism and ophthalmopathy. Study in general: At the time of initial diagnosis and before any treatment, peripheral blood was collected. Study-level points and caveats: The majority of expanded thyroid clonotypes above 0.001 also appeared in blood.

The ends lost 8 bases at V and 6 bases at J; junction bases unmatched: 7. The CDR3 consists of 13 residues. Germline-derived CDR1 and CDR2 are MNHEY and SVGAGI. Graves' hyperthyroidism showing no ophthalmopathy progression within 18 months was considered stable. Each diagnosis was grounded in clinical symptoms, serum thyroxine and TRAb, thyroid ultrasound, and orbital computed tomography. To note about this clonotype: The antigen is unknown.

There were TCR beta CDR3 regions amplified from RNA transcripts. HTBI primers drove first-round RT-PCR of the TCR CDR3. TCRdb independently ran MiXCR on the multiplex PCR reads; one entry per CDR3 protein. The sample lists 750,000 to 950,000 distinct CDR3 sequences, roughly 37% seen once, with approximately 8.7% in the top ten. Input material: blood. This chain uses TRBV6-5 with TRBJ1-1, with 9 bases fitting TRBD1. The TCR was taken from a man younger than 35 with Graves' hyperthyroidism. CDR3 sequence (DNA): TGTGCCAGCGACGGGGGACAGGGCGCTGAAGCTTTCTTT. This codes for CASDGGQGAEAFF.